The following is a T cell receptor beta chain sequence with its context. These data belong to a study of CD8 T cells in Susac syndrome. This CDR3 spans 14 amino acids. Germline lookup yields CDR1 SGHRS and CDR2 YFSETQ. V shed 5 bases, J shed 7 bases, and the junction held 11 bases outside the gene matches. Reverse transcription used roughly 0.45 to 1 ug RNA and random hexamers. From the immunoSEQ multiplex PCR reads, TCRdb called clonotypes with MiXCR, one entry per CDR3 protein. Here the sample spans about 120,000 distinct CDR3 sequences, 92% being singletons. The receptor comes from a human donor in good health. The V gene is TRBV5-1, the J gene TRBJ1-1; 7 bases line up with TRBD1. Sequenced: CD8+ T cells from PBMCs. In DNA form, the CDR3 reads TGCGCCAGCAGACAAAACGACAGGGCCGGTGAAGCTTTCTTT. Translated: CASRQNDRAGEAFF. Looking up the rest from reference TRBV5-1 and TRBJ1-1 gives the full variable domain: KAGVTQTPRYLIKTRGQQVTLSCSPISGHRSVSWYQQTPGQGLQFLFEYFSETQRNKGNFPGRFSGRQFSNSRSEMNVSTLELGDSALYLCASRQNDRAGEAFFGQGTRLTVV.